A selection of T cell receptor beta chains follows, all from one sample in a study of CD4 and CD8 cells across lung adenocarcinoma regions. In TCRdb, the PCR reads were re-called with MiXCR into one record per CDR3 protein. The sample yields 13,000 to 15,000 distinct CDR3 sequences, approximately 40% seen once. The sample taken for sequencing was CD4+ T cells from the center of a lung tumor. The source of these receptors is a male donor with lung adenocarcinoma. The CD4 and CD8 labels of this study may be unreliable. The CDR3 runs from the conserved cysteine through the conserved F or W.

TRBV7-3,CASSSGTGVENIQYF
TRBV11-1,CVSSVLGRGATNIQYF
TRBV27,CASSSTSGASTDTQYF
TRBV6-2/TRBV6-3,CASSYSARYNEQFF
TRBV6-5,CASSYVQSTDTQYF
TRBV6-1,CASSAPQGREAQYF
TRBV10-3,CASRQGAHEETQYF
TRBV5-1,CASSPMGGGLGDEQFF
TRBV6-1,CASSEAPAGFGGEQYF
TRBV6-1,CASSGTPAPLVLTF
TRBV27,CAAGPGFRYPETQYF
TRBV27,CASRPLRTSGKETQYF
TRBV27,CASSASGTAPYEQYF
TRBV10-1,CASSEGGGSCDTDTQYF
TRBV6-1,CASKRTYQETQYF
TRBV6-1,CASSARDPTDTQYF
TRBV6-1,CASSEEEGVGADTLYF
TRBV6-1,CASSELPGGGYTF
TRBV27,CASRGLAGGAKTQSF
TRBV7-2,CASSFRPRYEQYF